The 31 T cell receptor beta chains presented below share a single source sample, sequenced in a study of cytomegalovirus exposure and HLA in healthy donors. PCR involved 60 Vbeta and 13 Jbeta primers. Using immunoSEQ multiplex PCR, the repertoire was profiled, and TCRdb retains in-frame clones only, with some absent. The sample records about 170,000 clones, under 85% being singletons. Sequencing input: PBMCs. The source is a man aged 18 to 29 in good health and CMV-seronegative.

The CDR3 nucleotides read TGTGCCAGCACCTCAGGCTCCATCTACGAGCAGTACTTC. This gives the protein CASTSGSIYEQYF. The chain employs TRBV28 and TRBJ2-7; D is unclear. The CDR3 runs to 13 residues. Trimming left V 7 bases short and J 3 bases short, with 13 bases between. Germline lookup yields CDR1 MDHEN and CDR2 SYDVKM.

This clone was seen only a few times. V usage is TRBV6-6 and J usage is TRBJ1-1, with D perhaps TRBD1 (5 bases). V lost 0 bases to trimming and J lost 11 bases, with 16 bases between them. The germline gives CDR1 MNHNY, CDR2 SVGAGI (reference sequence). The CDR3 covers 14 residues. CDR3 loop: CASSYSPPDILAFF. In DNA, the CDR3 is TGTGCCAGCAGTTACTCCCCACCGGACATTCTGGCTTTCTTT.

The rearrangement joins TRBV18 to TRBJ2-7; D is perhaps TRBD2 (5 bases). V was shortened by 0 bases and J by 1 base, with 13 bases between the two germline ends. From germline, CDR1 is KGHSH and CDR2 LQKENI. The CDR3 sequence is 16 residues long. CDR3 sequence reads: CASSPPDGVRSYEQYF. The CDR3 DNA reads as TGTGCCAGCTCACCACCGGACGGGGTCCGATCCTACGAGCAGTACTTC.

The chain has TRBV4-3 and TRBJ1-4; perhaps TRBD1 as D (5 bases). The CDR3 loop spans 15 amino acids. Deletions cut 4 bases from V and 2 bases from J, with 11 bases between. Germline CDR1 reads LGHNA; CDR2 reads YSLEER. The CDR3: CASSPQGSTNEKLFF. CDR3 sequence (DNA): TGCGCCAGCAGCCCCCAGGGTTCGACTAATGAAAAACTGTTTTTT.

This rearrangement joins TRBV14 to TRBJ2-1; TRBD2 agrees at 8 bases. Germline V gene data show CDR1 as SGHDN and CDR2 as FVKESK. V lost 0 bases, J lost 8 bases, and 9 bases stayed unmatched. The CDR3 covers 16 residues. This CDR3 is CASSQEERETADEQFF. CDR3 DNA: TGTGCCAGCAGCCAAGAAGAGCGGGAGACTGCGGATGAGCAGTTCTTC. Supplemented by reference TRBV14 and TRBJ2-1, the full variable domain reads EAGVTQFPSHSVIEKGQTVTLRCDPISGHDNLYWYRRVMGKEIKFLLHFVKESKQDESGMPNNRFLAERTGGTYSTLKVQPAELEDSGVYFCASSQEERETADEQFFGPGTRLTVL.

The V call is TRBV6-5, the J call TRBJ1-2, with 9 bases aligning to TRBD1. The ends lost 9 bases at V and 4 bases at J; junction bases unmatched: 9. This CDR3 region has 14 residues. Per germline, CDR1 MNHEY and CDR2 SVGAGI. Here the CDR3 DNA reads TGTGCCAGTACGAAGACAGGGGGAGGCTATGGCTACACCTTC. It codes for CASTKTGGGYGYTF.

The J gene is TRBJ2-2, the V gene TRBV6-6; D perhaps matches TRBD2 (5 bases). The CDR3 is made up of 14 amino acids. Germline values: CDR1 MNHNY, CDR2 SVGAGI (reference sequence). With 10 bases removed from V and 6 bases from J, the gap between germline ends came to 18 bases. For the CDR3, the DNA is TGTGCCATGAATGCGGGCAATACGGCCGGGGAGCTGTTTTTT. Translating it yields CAMNAGNTAGELFF.

The gene calls are TRBV7-3 and TRBJ1-2; D unresolved. From germline, CDR1 is SGHTA and CDR2 FQGTGA. The V end was cut by 5 bases, the J end by 5 bases, with 12 bases between. This CDR3 contains 13 residues. CDR3 region: CASSQGGFYGYTF. The CDR3 DNA is TGTGCCAGCAGCCAAGGAGGGTTTTATGGCTACACCTTC.

This clone was picked up a small number of times. The chain combines TRBV18 with TRBJ2-6; TRBD1 aligns across 7 bases. Germline loops: CDR1 KGHSH, CDR2 LQKENI. J lost 4 bases, V lost 2 bases, and 2 bases had no gene match. The CDR3 consists of 15 residues. The CDR3 loop is CASSPRGHGANVLTF. The CDR3 DNA reads TGTGCCAGCTCACCAAGGGGGCACGGGGCCAACGTCCTGACTTTC. Full variable domain (missing parts from reference TRBV18 and TRBJ2-6): NAGVMQNPRHLVRRRGQEARLRCSPMKGHSHVYWYRQLPEEGLKFMVYLQKENIIDESGMPKERFSAEFPKEGPSILRIQQVVRGDSAAYFCASSPRGHGANVLTFGAGSRLTVL.

The chain recombines TRBV5-1 with TRBJ2-1; 10 bases line up with TRBD1. The CDR3 is 16 amino acids. Germline V gene lookup returns CDR1 SGHRS and CDR2 YFSETQ. With V trimmed by 5 bases and J by 5 bases, 10 bases remained unmatched. CDR3 in DNA: TGCGCCAGCAGAGCAAACCGACAGGGGGCAGACAATGAGCAGTTCTTC. Translating gives CASRANRQGADNEQFF.

CDR3 coding DNA: TGTGCCAGCAGCGCCCCGACTAGCGGGAGCCCTTACGAGCAGTACTTC. Translation: CASSAPTSGSPYEQYF. The genes are TRBV7-9 and TRBJ2-7; 12 bases fit TRBD2. Germline CDR1 is SEHNR and CDR2 is FQNEAQ (reference sequence). The trim removed 5 bases at V and 4 bases at J, leaving 9 bases unmatched. The CDR3 is 16 amino acids.

The J gene is TRBJ1-5, the V gene TRBV7-9; 7 bases map to TRBD1. The CDR3 is 13 residues long. Germline CDR1 reads SEHNR; CDR2 reads FQNEAQ (reference sequence). V gave up 5 bases and J gave up 4 bases; unmatched junction bases: 2. As DNA, the CDR3 is TGTGCCAGCAGCCCGGGACAGAATCAGCCCCAGCATTTT. Amino acid sequence: CASSPGQNQPQHF.

The CDR3 DNA sequence: TGCGCCAGCAGCCAAGAACGGGCGGGTGGGGGCCCTCCCCGGGAGCTGTTTTTT. Its protein product is CASSQERAGGGPPRELFF. The chain carries TRBV4-1 and TRBJ2-2; TRBD1 is a possible D gene (6 bases). CDR1 and CDR2 from the germline V gene are MGHRA and YSYEKL. The CDR3 totals 18 residues. The ends were cut back, 0 bases at V and 9 bases at J, with 23 bases in the middle.

The CDR3 spells CASSLLPDSYNEQFF. The CDR3 coding sequence is TGTGCCAGCAGCTTACTTCCGGACAGCTACAATGAGCAGTTCTTC. V gene TRBV9 combines with J gene TRBJ2-1, with TRBD1 as a possible D gene (6 bases). Trimming cost V 4 bases and J 3 bases, with 14 bases left between them. The CDR3 is 15 residues long. Germline loops: CDR1 SGDLS, CDR2 YYNGEE. Together with reference TRBV9 and TRBJ2-1, the CDR3 gives the full variable domain: DSGVTQTPKHLITATGQRVTLRCSPRSGDLSVYWYQQSLDQGLQFLIQYYNGEERAKGNILERFSAQQFPDLHSELNLSSLELGDSALYFCASSLLPDSYNEQFFGPGTRLTVL.

The genes are TRBV10-1 and TRBJ2-3; D is unclear. The CDR3 has 13 residues. V gave up 3 bases and J gave up 4 bases, with 8 bases separating them. Germline V gene lookup returns CDR1 WNHNN and CDR2 SYGVQD (reference sequence). The DNA of the CDR3 is TGCGCCAGCAGTGATCCTATCCCAGATACGCAGTATTTT. Translating it yields CASSDPIPDTQYF.

The V and J genes are TRBV27 and TRBJ1-5; D call uncertain. The V gene lost 2 bases and the J gene lost 4 bases, with 6 bases spanning the gap. CDR3 length equals 13 residues. Germline V gene lookup returns CDR1 MNHEY and CDR2 SMNVEV (reference sequence). CDR3 in DNA: TGTGCCAGCAGTTTAAACCAGAATCAGCCCCAGCATTTT. Translated: CASSLNQNQPQHF.

This rearrangement joins TRBV11-3 to TRBJ2-7, with 8 bases identical to TRBD1. The CDR3 loop spans 17 amino acids. Germline V gene lookup returns CDR1 SGHNT and CDR2 YENEEA. V was pared by 1 base and J by 0 bases, with 8 bases of the junction left unmatched. The CDR3 loop reads CASSLGGTGSISYEQYF. CDR3 bases: TGTGCCAGCAGCTTAGGCGGGACAGGATCGATCTCCTACGAGCAGTACTTC.

The rearrangement links TRBV5-1 to TRBJ2-5; D gene uncertain. Matching the DNA end better, TRBJ2-7 makes the J call doubtful. The germline V gene encodes CDR1 SGHRS and CDR2 YFSETQ. The CDR3 contains 15 residues. DNA for the CDR3: TGCGCCAGCAGCCCGGTAGGCGGTCTAGCCTACGAGCAGTACTTC. Protein sequence: CASSPVGGLAYEQYF.

V gene TRBV7-9 combines with J gene TRBJ2-1; the D gene is possibly TRBD1 (5 bases). This CDR3 has 14 residues. V was cut by 4 bases and J by 2 bases, with 9 bases left in between. CDR1 is SEHNR and CDR2 is FQNEAQ in the germline V gene (reference sequence). Written as DNA, the CDR3 is TGTGCCAGCAGCTCGACAGCTACCTACAATGAGCAGTTCTTC. Translated: CASSSTATYNEQFF.

The chain carries TRBV28 and TRBJ2-5; TRBD2 might be the D (6 bases). The CDR3 runs to 16 residues. The V end lost 4 bases, the J end lost 5 bases, and 20 bases lay between the germline ends. The V gene's germline CDR1 is MDHEN and CDR2 SYDVKM. In nucleotides, the CDR3 is TGTGCCAGCAGTTCGATCGGGACTCTAAACCTGGAGACCCAGTACTTC. Amino acids: CASSSIGTLNLETQYF.

The V and J genes are TRBV2 and TRBJ2-5; D perhaps matches TRBD2 (5 bases). The V gene lost 5 bases and the J gene lost 4 bases, with 14 bases spanning the gap. CDR1 SNHLY and CDR2 FYNNEI come from the germline V gene. The CDR3 is made up of 14 amino acids. CDR3: CASSPRAGGETQYF. The CDR3 DNA follows: TGTGCCAGCAGTCCGCGGGCAGGAGGAGAGACCCAGTACTTC. Full variable domain (outside the CDR3, taken from reference TRBV2 and TRBJ2-5): EPEVTQTPSHQVTQMGQEVILRCVPISNHLYFYWYRQILGQKVEFLVSFYNNEISEKSEIFDDQFSVERPDGSNFTLKIRSTKLEDSAMYFCASSPRAGGETQYFGPGTRLLVL.

The chain combines TRBV7-9 with TRBJ2-1, with TRBD2 identical over 11 bases. Germline V gene lookup returns CDR1 SEHNR and CDR2 FQNEAQ (reference sequence). The J segment lost 8 bases and the V segment lost 5 bases, leaving 5 bases of the junction unmatched. The CDR3 spans 14 residues. The CDR3 nucleotides are TGTGCCAGCAGCCAGGGACTAGCGGTGGATGAGCAGTTCTTC. This translates into CASSQGLAVDEQFF.

As DNA, the CDR3 is TGTGCCAGCAGTCACGGACTAGCGTCTGAGTTCTTC. Its translation is CASSHGLASEFF. The chain couples TRBV14 to TRBJ2-1; 9 bases are a match to TRBD2. Germline V gene lookup returns CDR1 SGHDN and CDR2 FVKESK. This CDR3 is built from 12 residues. The ends lost 6 bases at V and 14 bases at J; junction bases unmatched: 8.

This clone was counted only a few times. The chain uses TRBV18 and TRBJ1-1; 7 bases align to TRBD1. Trimming at V came to 4 bases and at J to 3 bases, leaving 5 bases not matched to a gene. This CDR3 is 14 amino acids long. Germline V gene sequence: CDR1 KGHSH, CDR2 LQKENI. The CDR3 loop is CASSHNTGDTEAFF. In DNA, the CDR3 is TGTGCCAGCTCACACAACACAGGGGACACTGAAGCTTTCTTT.

The chain employs TRBV27 and TRBJ2-1, with a possible D match to TRBD1 (5 bases). CDR3 size: 13 residues. CDR1 is MNHEY and CDR2 is SMNVEV in the germline V gene (reference sequence). V was pared by 5 bases and J by 4 bases, with 9 bases between. In nucleotides, the CDR3 is TGTGCCAGCAGTCCCGACAGATACAATGAGCAGTTCTTC. Protein product: CASSPDRYNEQFF.

This clone was picked up one time. The rearrangement joins TRBV9 to TRBJ2-1, with 9 bases lining up with TRBD1. V lost 0 bases, J lost 10 bases, and 5 bases stayed unmatched. The CDR3 extends over 14 amino acids. Looked up from germline, CDR1 is SGDLS and CDR2 is YYNGEE. CDR3 DNA sequence: TGTGCCAGCAGCGTAGGGGGACAGGGTGGCGAGCAGTTCTTC. Amino acid sequence: CASSVGGQGGEQFF.

The chain is built from TRBV7-2 and TRBJ2-1, with a weak D call TRBD2 (5 bases). This CDR3 contains 16 residues. Trimming took off 0 bases at V and 4 bases at J, with 13 bases between the two ends. Germline CDR1 reads SGHTA; CDR2 reads FQGNSA. The CDR3 sequence is CASSLADRGQYNEQFF. The CDR3 DNA reads as TGTGCCAGCAGCTTAGCGGACCGGGGTCAGTACAATGAGCAGTTCTTC. Full variable domain (missing parts from reference TRBV7-2 and TRBJ2-1): GAGVSQSPSNKVTEKGKDVELRCDPISGHTALYWYRQSLGQGLEFLIYFQGNSAPDKSGLPSDRFSAERTGGSVSTLTIQRTQQEDSAVYLCASSLADRGQYNEQFFGPGTRLTVL.

About this clone: The same CDR3 also results from other DNA sequences found in this sample. The CDR3 reads CASSFGGSYEQYF. The CDR3 nucleotides read TGTGCCAGTAGTTTCGGAGGGTCCTACGAGCAGTACTTC. The V call is TRBV19, the J call TRBJ2-7, with D possibly being TRBD2 (6 bases). CDR1 and CDR2 from the germline V gene are LNHDA and SQIVND (reference sequence). V was shortened by 5 bases and J by 1 base, with 9 bases between the two germline ends. The CDR3 spans 13 residues.

The genes are TRBV11-1 and TRBJ2-3; 12 nucleotides line up with TRBD2. With V trimmed by 0 bases and J by 4 bases, 5 bases remained unmatched. The length of the CDR3 is 17 residues. Germline V gene data show CDR1 as SGHAT and CDR2 as FQDESV (reference sequence). The CDR3 region has the DNA TGTGCCAGCAGCTTAGCTAGGACTAGCGGGATTGCAGATACGCAGTATTTT. Translating it yields CASSLARTSGIADTQYF. Drawing the rest from reference TRBV11-1 and TRBJ2-3, the complete variable domain is EAEVAQSPRYKITEKSQAVAFWCDPISGHATLYWYRQILGQGPELLVQFQDESVVDDSQLPKDRFSAERLKGVDSTLKIQPAELGDSAMYLCASSLARTSGIADTQYFGPGTRLTVL.

The V gene is TRBV19, the J gene TRBJ1-2; D gene ambiguous. CDR3 length: 11 amino acids. The V gene lost 7 bases and the J gene lost 5 bases, with 8 bases spanning the gap. Germline V gene data show CDR1 as LNHDA and CDR2 as SQIVND (reference sequence). CDR3 DNA sequence: TGTGCCAGTACTTCCCGTTATGGCTACACCTTC. It encodes CASTSRYGYTF. The full variable domain, with the rest looked up from reference TRBV19 and TRBJ1-2, is DGGITQSPKYLFRKEGQNVTLSCEQNLNHDAMYWYRQDPGQGLRLIYYSQIVNDFQKGDIAEGYSVSREKKESFPLTVTSAQKNPTAFYLCASTSRYGYTFGSGTRLTVV.

The chain carries TRBV11-2 and TRBJ1-1; D remains unclear. The CDR3 extends over 13 amino acids. V was clipped by 3 bases and J by 11 bases, with 16 bases between them. CDR1 SGHAT and CDR2 FQNNGV come from the germline V gene. The DNA for the CDR3 is TGTGCCAGCAGCTTGGAGGGCAGGCAGGTGGCTTTCTTT. Translating it yields CASSLEGRQVAFF.